This T cell receptor (beta chain) was captured by sequencing in a study of human T cells and chemical hapten exposure (TCRdb year 2021). Some background on the complete study: For sensitization, 2% DPC in acetone was applied to a 2 cm by 2 cm area of upper inner arm skin. Throughout the approximately 25-week study period, patients were also given weekly therapeutic DPC doses on the scalp. Patch testing was performed on the upper back with Finn chambers containing 0.01% DPC, and the patch tests were scored after 6 days according to International Contact Dermatitis Research Group standards. Most of the patients in the cohort were female, and the cohort covered alopecia areata with under or over 50% scalp involvement, alopecia totalis and alopecia universalis. Libraries were pooled for sequencing, and per-sample TCR yields varied mainly because of small differences in library volumes within the pool. Peripheral blood TCR repertoire changes were tracked in vivo in alopecia patients during primary and secondary sensitization to the hapten diphenylcyclopropenone (DPC). Patient blood was sampled pre-sensitization (week 0) and at 2, 6 and about 24 weeks after DPC sensitization. Roughly 30 alopecia patients provided blood for TCR sequencing at one to four time points (pre-sensitization, 2, 6 and 24 weeks). The investigation overall reported the following: Patch test score was positively correlated with the number of PT1 expanded TCRs, with significance at thresholds 8, 16 and 32 but not at 4. The number of TCRs above 1 in 1000 frequency did not change with DPC sensitization; there was no evidence of global repertoire structure alterations. Compared with pre-sensitization or healthy control sets, expanded TCRs formed significantly more large CDR3 similarity clusters, which is consistent with antigen-driven responses. After repeated subsampling, changes were observed in the strength of the expansion versus patch-test correlation and in the threshold at which the correlation became significant. Alopecia, a presumed autoimmune disease, was present in all patients, so the immune response of the patients might differ from that of healthy individuals.

In light of the paper, this sample's time point label describes: patch test 1, 2 weeks after DPC sensitization. Per the publication, the treatment or condition label means: therapeutic diphenylcyclopropenone sensitization with weekly scalp DPC. At every patch-test visit, the blood draw took place before the patch test was put on. Eligible patients were aged 18 to 70, diagnosed with alopecia, deemed suitable for DPC therapy, and excluded if pregnant. Total RNA was extracted from unfractionated whole blood that had been collected in Tempus Blood RNA tubes. As for this clonotype: Its recognized antigen is unknown. Base qualities were left out, and no much larger clone turns up one base away.

Library preparation used RACE. These reads were obtained on a NextSeq 500. During library preparation, unique molecular identifiers were attached to individual cDNA molecules so that TCRs could be counted in a quantitative, reproducible way. Both TCR alpha and TCR beta chains were sequenced from each blood RNA sample. The original methods were these. The median number of TCRs per sample was 95,638, ranging from 23,224 to 690,600. The Decombinator software suite was used to annotate V, J and CDR3 in the TCR reads. For PS versus PT1 abundance plots, all samples were subsampled to the same number of TCRs (28,000). Expanded TCRs were defined as absent before sensitization and observed at least eight times at the 2-week time point. TCRdb applied fastp at Q25 and MiXCR to the public reads, then kept only in-frame beta chains. Duplicate CDR3 protein sequences are folded into a single record with the most common DNA and genes. Clone size and V and J calls follow TCRdb, not the original study. The sample records just under 350,000 distinct CDR3 sequences, roughly 6.9% of which are singletons. The ten largest account for 8.4% of the sample.

Trimming takes 7 bases from V and 0 bases from J, and the germline ends sit 6 bases apart. From its cysteine to its phenylalanine, the CDR3 spans 12 amino acids. Here the CDR3 DNA is all that survives: 36 bases in frame from base 1. CDR1 and CDR2 (MDHEN, SYDVKM) derive from the germline V gene. Sequencing used whole blood, obtained in connection with sensitization to the hapten diphenylcyclopropenone (DPC). The chain is assembled from TRBV28 and TRBJ1-1, with the D gene uncertain. The sequence was obtained from a young woman with alopecia areata. Some clones in this sample may be carry-over from other donors' samples. CDR3 region: CASKLMNTEAFF. The nucleotide sequence reads as follows: TGTGCCAGCAAGCTTATGAACACTGAAGCTTTCTTT. With the portions outside the CDR3 filled from the reference TRBV28 and TRBJ1-1 genes, the complete variable region becomes DVKVTQSSRYLVKRTGEKVFLECVQDMDHENMFWYRQDPGLGLRLIYFSYDVKMKEKGDIPEGYSVSREKKERFSLILESASTNQTSMYLCASKLMNTEAFFGQGTRLTVV.